This T cell receptor beta chain derives from a study of control samples from healthy donors and cancer patients. Method: immunoSEQ multiplex PCR; TCRdb's copy keeps in-frame clones and lacks some. The data show over 100,000 clones, around 92% seen once. Trimming cost V 8 bases and J 3 bases, with 15 bases left between them. Per the germline V gene, CDR1 is SQVTM and CDR2 is ANQGSEA. This CDR3 comprises 13 residues. V is TRBV29-1 and J is TRBJ2-3; no reliable D call. The sequenced sample was blood. The sequence was collected from a woman aged 50 to 65 in good health. The CDR3 region has the DNA TGCAGCTCTGGCGGATCTAGGACAGATACGCAGTATTTT. It specifies CSSGGSRTDTQYF.